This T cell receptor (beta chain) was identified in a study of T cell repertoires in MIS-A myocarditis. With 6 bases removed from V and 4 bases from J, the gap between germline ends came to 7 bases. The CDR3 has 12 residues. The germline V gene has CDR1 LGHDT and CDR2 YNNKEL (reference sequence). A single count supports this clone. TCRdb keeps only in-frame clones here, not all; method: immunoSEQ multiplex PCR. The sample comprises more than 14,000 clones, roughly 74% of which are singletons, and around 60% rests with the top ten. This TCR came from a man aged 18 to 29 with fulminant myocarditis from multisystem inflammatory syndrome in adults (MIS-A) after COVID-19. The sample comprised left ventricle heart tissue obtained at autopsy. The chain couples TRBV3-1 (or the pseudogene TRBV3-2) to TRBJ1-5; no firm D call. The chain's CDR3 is CASSTENQPQHF. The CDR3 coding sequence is TGTGCCAGCAGTACAGAAAATCAGCCCCAGCATTTT.